The 23 T cell receptor beta chains below come from one sample, sequenced in a study of T cells in Graves' hyperthyroidism and ophthalmopathy (dated by TCRdb to about 2019). Library method: multiplex PCR. The sequencing machine was an Illumina HiSeq 2000. The TCR beta CDR3 regions were amplified from the RNA transcripts. For the first round of RT-PCR on the TCR CDR3, the HTBI primer set was used together with the Qiagen OneStep RT-PCR kit. The public reads were run again by TCRdb, first through fastp at Q25 and then through MiXCR, and only productive beta chains were kept. A single entry per CDR3 protein holds the most common genes and DNA from its merged rows. Across this sample there are about 400,000 distinct CDR3 sequences, with 15% seen only once. Jointly, the top ten make up around a third of the sample. The material sequenced was blood. Source of these receptors: a woman aged 25 to 39 with Graves' hyperthyroidism.

This clonotype was seen at least ten times. The chain carries TRBV5-1 and TRBJ1-5, with a possible D match to TRBD1 (5 bases). This CDR3 has 14 residues. The germline gives CDR1 SGHRS, CDR2 YFSETQ. Deletions cut 5 bases from V and 0 bases from J, with 9 bases between. Here the CDR3 reads CASSPDSSNQPQHF. CDR3 nucleotide sequence: TGCGCCAGCAGTCCTGACAGTAGCAATCAGCCCCAGCATTTT.

The chain's CDR3 is CASSLRLAGGVEQYF. In DNA form, the CDR3 reads TGCGCCAGCAGCTTGAGACTAGCGGGAGGTGTCGAGCAGTACTTC. The gene calls are TRBV5-1 and TRBJ2-7; 13 nucleotides match TRBD2. Germline V gives CDR1 SGHRS, CDR2 YFSETQ. The CDR3 is made up of 15 amino acids. V lost 1 base, J lost 6 bases, and 4 bases stayed unmatched. Filled out from reference TRBV5-1 and TRBJ2-7, the complete variable domain reads KAGVTQTPRYLIKTRGQQVTLSCSPISGHRSVSWYQQTPGQGLQFLFEYFSETQRNKGNFPGRFSGRQFSNSRSEMNVSTLELGDSALYLCASSLRLAGGVEQYFGPGTRLTVT.

The chain recombines TRBV3-1 with TRBJ1-5; D is undetermined. The CDR3 runs to 15 residues. The germline V and J ends were trimmed by 1 base and 1 base, with 8 bases remaining between them. From germline, CDR1 is LGHDT and CDR2 YNNKEL (reference sequence). As DNA, the CDR3 is TGTGCCAGCAGCCAAGCGCACGGAAGCAATCAGCCCCAGCATTTT. Its protein product is CASSQAHGSNQPQHF.

This clonotype has a count of ten or more. This sequence joins TRBV3-1 and TRBJ2-5; D is perhaps TRBD1 (6 bases). The germline gives CDR1 LGHDT, CDR2 YNNKEL (reference sequence). V gave up 1 base and J gave up 3 bases, with 12 bases separating them. The CDR3 consists of 15 residues. The CDR3 here is CASSQVGGQKETQYF. The CDR3 DNA reads as TGTGCCAGCAGCCAAGTAGGGGGACAAAAAGAGACCCAGTACTTC.

The table lists this clonotype with many counts. The chain is built from TRBV6-1 and TRBJ2-1; 10 nucleotides match TRBD2. There are 15 residues in the CDR3. Germline V CDR1 and CDR2: MNHNS, SASEGT. V was pared by 6 bases and J by 4 bases, with 6 bases of the junction left unmatched. The CDR3: CASRPGLAMYNEQFF. The CDR3 bases are TGTGCCAGCAGGCCGGGACTAGCGATGTACAATGAGCAGTTCTTC.

V and J are TRBV3-1 and TRBJ2-1, with D perhaps matching TRBD1 or TRBD2 (5 bases each). The germline V and J ends were trimmed by 6 bases and 8 bases, with 17 bases remaining between them. Germline V lookup: CDR1 LGHDT, CDR2 YNNKEL (reference sequence). The CDR3 sequence is 14 residues long. This CDR3 reads CASSRYVGTDEQFF. CDR3 nucleotides: TGTGCCAGCAGTCGCTACGTCGGGACCGATGAGCAGTTCTTC.

In this sample, this clonotype turned up a few times. The genes are TRBV5-1 and TRBJ2-1; D not certain. The ends were cut back, 4 bases at V and 6 bases at J, with 14 bases in the middle. This CDR3 is 14 amino acids long. Looked up from germline, CDR1 is SGHRS and CDR2 is YFSETQ. CDR3 loop: CASSARPSGNEQFF. DNA of the CDR3: TGCGCCAGCAGCGCCCGTCCCTCGGGCAATGAGCAGTTCTTC.

This clonotype came up many times. J is TRBJ2-7 and V is TRBV7-9, with TRBD2 matching over 10 bases. The CDR3 is 15 amino acids. V shed 5 bases and J 2 bases; nucleotides not matched to a gene: 6. Germline CDR1 SEHNR, CDR2 FQNEAQ (reference sequence). The CDR3 nucleotides are TGTGCCAGCAGCCTTTGGACTAGCGGCACCTACGAGCAGTACTTC. Protein: CASSLWTSGTYEQYF.

This clonotype has at least ten counts. The rearrangement links TRBV7-8 to TRBJ1-1; D possibly corresponds to TRBD1 (6 bases). CDR1 is SGHVS, CDR2 FQNEAQ, per germline. Between the trimmed V and J ends, which lost 4 bases and 3 bases, there was a span of 9 bases. The CDR3 covers 13 residues. The CDR3, as DNA: TGTGCCAGCAGCTGGCGGACAGACACTGAAGCTTTCTTT. Translated: CASSWRTDTEAFF.

There are many counts of this clonotype. The V call is TRBV3-1, the J call TRBJ2-7; 10 bases agree with TRBD2. There are 14 residues in the CDR3. CDR1 is LGHDT, CDR2 YNNKEL, per germline (reference sequence). Trimming cost V 1 base and J 4 bases; bases outside gene matches: 1. CDR3 nucleotides: TGTGCCAGCAGCCAAGCTAGCGGGAGTTACGAGCAGTACTTC. This encodes CASSQASGSYEQYF.

This clonotype was recorded many times. V and J are TRBV2 and TRBJ2-2, with 9 nucleotides matching TRBD2. The germline V gene encodes CDR1 SNHLY and CDR2 FYNNEI. Unmatched junction bases numbered 4, after V lost 2 bases and J lost 6 bases. CDR3 length: 15 amino acids. CDR3 sequence: CASSEFSGSPGELFF. The CDR3 coding sequence is TGTGCCAGCAGTGAATTTAGCGGGAGCCCCGGGGAGCTGTTTTTT.

A few counts support this clonotype. The V and J genes are TRBV20-1 and TRBJ2-7, with D unclear. CDR1 is DFQATT and CDR2 is SNEGSKA in the germline V gene (reference sequence). V was trimmed by 5 bases and J by 1 base, leaving 18 bases between them. The CDR3 sequence is 15 residues long. The CDR3 loop reads CSASIDHRSSYEQYF. DNA for the CDR3: TGCAGTGCTTCTATTGACCACCGAAGTTCCTACGAGCAGTACTTC.

The chain is built from TRBV20-1 and TRBJ2-2; 7 bases fit TRBD2. CDR1 and CDR2 (germline): DFQATT, SNEGSKA (reference sequence). Trimming took 3 bases from V and 6 from J; bases not matched to a gene: 7. The CDR3 totals 14 residues. The CDR3 DNA reads TGCAGTGCTAGCGCCACGGGAGGCGCCGGGGAGCTGTTTTTT. Amino acid sequence: CSASATGGAGELFF.

About this clonotype itself: A much larger clonotype is one base distant, so this may be a read error. The rearrangement links TRBV7-2 to TRBJ2-1; 8 positions match TRBD2. Germline CDR1 SGHTA, CDR2 FQGNSA. CDR3 size: 13 residues. The CDR3 sequence is CASGLGTSNEQFF. In DNA form, the CDR3 reads TGTGCCAGCGGCTTAGGGACTAGCAATGAGCAGTTCTTC. The whole variable domain, remainder taken from reference TRBV7-2 and TRBJ2-1, is GAGVSQSPSNKVTEKGKDVELRCDPISGHTALYWYRQSLGQGLEFLIYFQGNSAPDKSGLPSDRFSAERTGGSVSTLTIQRTQQEDSAVYLCASGLGTSNEQFFGPGTRLTVL.

In its sample, this clonotype was seen a few times. The V call is TRBV5-1, the J call TRBJ2-7, with a tentative D call TRBD2 (5 bases). Deletions cut 0 bases from V and 2 bases from J, with 15 bases between. The CDR3 has 16 amino acids. Germline CDR1 reads SGHRS; CDR2 reads YFSETQ. CDR3 amino acids: CASSLAVTPGTYEQYF. CDR3 bases: TGCGCCAGCAGCTTGGCCGTGACACCGGGAACCTACGAGCAGTACTTC. Drawing the rest from reference TRBV5-1 and TRBJ2-7, the complete variable domain is KAGVTQTPRYLIKTRGQQVTLSCSPISGHRSVSWYQQTPGQGLQFLFEYFSETQRNKGNFPGRFSGRQFSNSRSEMNVSTLELGDSALYLCASSLAVTPGTYEQYFGPGTRLTVT.

This clonotype was seen many times. This rearrangement joins TRBV20-1 to TRBJ2-3; 9 bases align to TRBD1. The length of the CDR3 is 15 residues. V gave up 3 bases and J gave up 0 bases; unmatched junction bases: 4. Germline V gene lookup returns CDR1 DFQATT and CDR2 SNEGSKA (reference sequence). The chain's CDR3 is CSARPGQGSTDTQYF. For the CDR3, the DNA is TGCAGTGCTAGGCCGGGACAGGGAAGCACAGATACGCAGTATTTT.

The CDR3 spells CASSTGLAGVTGELFF. The DNA for the CDR3 is TGTGCCAGCTCAACCGGACTAGCGGGAGTTACCGGGGAGCTGTTTTTT. The V and J genes are TRBV18 and TRBJ2-2, with 13 bases that match TRBD2. CDR1 is KGHSH, CDR2 LQKENI, per germline. The J segment lost 5 bases and the V segment lost 5 bases, leaving 5 bases of the junction unmatched. The CDR3 extends over 16 amino acids.

This clonotype was seen many times. This chain uses TRBV7-3 with TRBJ2-1; possibly TRBD2 for D (6 bases). Per the germline V gene, CDR1 is SGHTA and CDR2 is FQGTGA. The ends were cut back, 0 bases at V and 7 bases at J, with 10 bases in the middle. The CDR3 consists of 14 residues. DNA for the CDR3: TGTGCCAGCAGCTTAACGCTAGCGACGAATGAGCAGTTCTTC. Its translation: CASSLTLATNEQFF.

This clonotype was seen just once. The chain uses TRBV29-1 and TRBJ2-7, with D perhaps assigned TRBD1 or TRBD2 (5 bases each). This CDR3 comprises 14 residues. The V end lost 4 bases, the J end lost 3 bases, and 16 bases lay between the germline ends. Germline CDR1 SQVTM, CDR2 ANQGSEA. This CDR3 is CSVGGTSRGYEQYF. The CDR3 nucleotides are TGCAGCGTTGGCGGAACCTCGAGGGGCTACGAGCAGTACTTC.

This clonotype came up many times. V and J are TRBV6-1 and TRBJ2-1; 8 nucleotides align to TRBD2. CDR3 length: 15 amino acids. V shed 6 bases, J shed 7 bases, and the junction held 11 bases outside the gene matches. The germline gives CDR1 MNHNS, CDR2 SASEGT. CDR3 sequence reads: CASSPGLEFLNEQFF. CDR3 nucleotide sequence: TGTGCCAGCAGCCCGGGACTAGAGTTTCTGAATGAGCAGTTCTTC.

This clonotype was picked up many times. V gene TRBV28 combines with J gene TRBJ2-1; 14 bases are a match to TRBD2. After removal of 3 bases from V and 1 base from J, the junction contained 17 bases not matched to a gene. CDR1 and CDR2 from the germline V gene are MDHEN and SYDVKM. The CDR3 sequence is 22 residues long. CDR3 nucleotides: TGTGCCAGCAGTTTCATCTTCAACACCGGGACTAGCGGGAGAAGGTCCTACAATGAGCAGTTCTTC. This encodes CASSFIFNTGTSGRRSYNEQFF.

Ten or more counts support this clonotype. This chain uses TRBV5-1 with TRBJ1-4; D is perhaps TRBD1 (6 bases). The V end was cut by 0 bases, the J end by 6 bases, with 12 bases between. This CDR3 has 15 residues. Germline V gene data show CDR1 as SGHRS and CDR2 as YFSETQ. CDR3 sequence reads: CASSLGQVRYEKLFF. Written as DNA, the CDR3 is TGCGCCAGCAGCTTGGGACAGGTCAGATATGAAAAACTGTTTTTT.

This clonotype was counted ten times or more. This chain joins TRBV6-6 and TRBJ2-7; the match to TRBD1 covers 8 bases. The CDR3 has 15 residues. The J segment lost 4 bases and the V segment lost 2 bases, leaving 7 bases of the junction unmatched. Germline loops: CDR1 MNHNY, CDR2 SVGAGI (reference sequence). CDR3 sequence: CASSYPGQGVYEQYF. The CDR3 nucleotides read TGTGCCAGCAGTTACCCCGGACAGGGAGTATACGAGCAGTACTTC.